Below are 9 T cell receptor beta chains sequenced from a single sample in a study of blood T cell repertoires in COVID-19. Measured with immunoSEQ multiplex PCR; TCRdb has only the in-frame clones, and not every one. The sample lists 210,000 or so clones, 70% to 90% occurring once. Sample: peripheral blood. The receptors here all came from a man in his thirties or forties with COVID-19, enrolled during active disease.

The V and J genes are TRBV18 and TRBJ2-5; D might be TRBD1 (6 bases). CDR3 length: 13 amino acids. CDR1 and CDR2 from the germline V gene are KGHSH and LQKENI. V was trimmed by 6 bases and J by 5 bases, leaving 13 bases between them. CDR3 sequence: CASSRQRGETQYF. The CDR3 nucleotides read TGTGCCAGCTCTCGACAGAGGGGGGAGACCCAGTACTTC.

The genes are TRBV28 and TRBJ1-2; D is unresolved. This CDR3 comprises 13 residues. Germline CDR1 MDHEN, CDR2 SYDVKM. The ends were cut back, 1 base at V and 5 bases at J, with 8 bases in the middle. The CDR3 DNA sequence: TGTGCCAGCAGTTTATCCGGACTATATGGCTACACCTTC. It yields the protein CASSLSGLYGYTF.

The chain carries TRBV30 and TRBJ1-6; D unclear. The CDR3 has 19 residues. Germline V CDR1 and CDR2: GTSNPN, SVGIG (reference sequence). The V end was cut by 0 bases, the J end by 10 bases, with 28 bases between. The CDR3 spells CAWSVEDDKLAGLLSPLHF. CDR3 in DNA: TGTGCCTGGAGTGTAGAGGATGATAAGTTGGCCGGACTGCTCTCACCCCTCCACTTT.

A single count supports this clone. This sequence joins TRBV28 and TRBJ2-1; perhaps TRBD2 as D (6 bases). V was clipped by 11 bases and J by 8 bases, with 16 bases between them. CDR1 MDHEN and CDR2 SYDVKM come from the germline V gene. This CDR3 region has 12 residues. CDR3 bases: TGTGCCGCTCGAGGACTACTCTATGAGCAGTTCTTC. It codes for CAARGLLYEQFF.

This clone turned up a few times. The chain employs TRBV27 and TRBJ2-7; possible D gene TRBD2, 7 bases. The V gene lost 5 bases and the J gene lost 1 base, with 24 bases spanning the gap. The CDR3 is made up of 18 amino acids. The V gene's germline CDR1 is MNHEY and CDR2 SMNVEV (reference sequence). CDR3 in amino acids: CASSPPWGGGRQSYEQYF. The CDR3 bases are TGTGCCAGCAGTCCTCCCTGGGGAGGGGGGAGGCAATCCTACGAGCAGTACTTC.

J is TRBJ2-2 and V is TRBV7-3; TRBD1 matches 8 bases. The V and J ends lost 0 bases and 10 bases, in that order; junction bases with no gene match: 4. The CDR3 extends over 14 amino acids. From germline, CDR1 is SGHTA and CDR2 FQGTGA. Written as DNA, the CDR3 is TGTGCCAGCAGCTTAACGAGGACAGGGAAGGAGCTGTTTTTT. Encoded protein: CASSLTRTGKELFF.

The chain employs TRBV4-3 and TRBJ2-7; D may be TRBD2 (5 bases). The CDR3 is made up of 16 amino acids. V lost 0 bases and J 0 bases, leaving 12 bases between the germline ends. The germline V gene has CDR1 LGHNA and CDR2 YSLEER. This chain's CDR3 is CASSQDLRGRSYEQYF. The CDR3 DNA follows: TGCGCCAGCAGCCAAGATCTGCGCGGGCGCTCCTACGAGCAGTACTTC.

The chain recombines TRBV11-3 with TRBJ1-5; D is perhaps TRBD1 (6 bases). Per the germline V gene, CDR1 is SGHNT and CDR2 is YENEEA. V dropped 5 bases and J dropped 0 bases, with 23 bases sitting between them. This CDR3 is 19 amino acids long. The CDR3 DNA follows: TGTGCCAGCAGCCCCCGACATTCCCCAAGGGGGTTTAGCAATCAGCCCCAGCATTTT. This sequence encodes CASSPRHSPRGFSNQPQHF.

This chain connects TRBV3-1 (or the pseudogene TRBV3-2) to TRBJ1-3; a possible D gene is TRBD1 (5 bases). V was pared by 1 base and J by 1 base, with 14 bases between. CDR3 length: 17 residues. CDR1 is LGHDT and CDR2 is YNNKEL in the germline V gene (reference sequence). CDR3 amino acids: CASSQGLPGTSGNTIYF. In DNA form, the CDR3 reads TGTGCCAGCAGCCAAGGCCTGCCAGGGACTTCTGGAAACACCATATATTTT.